This TCR beta chain is drawn from a study of cytomegalovirus exposure and HLA in healthy donors. A remark on this clone: Its antigen is not identified.

Both 60 Vbeta primers and 13 Jbeta primers went into the PCR. Data came from immunoSEQ multiplex PCR; TCRdb stores just in-frame clones and leaves some out. The data show about 180,000 clones, roughly 88% seen once. Germline CDR1 ENHRY, CDR2 SYGVKD. CDR3 length: 17 amino acids. The V gene end was trimmed by 3 bases and the J gene end by 2 bases; junction bases not matched to a gene: 12. Whole-study findings and limits: HLA allele associations emerged for roughly 17,000 TCR beta sequences in a later analysis, at 0.05 false discovery rate.

Input material: PBMCs. The chain combines TRBV10-3 with TRBJ1-2, with 7 bases that match TRBD1. This TCR came from a girl aged 2 to 9 in good health and CMV-seropositive. This CDR3 reads CAISDDRVERINYGYTF. CDR3 coding DNA: TGTGCCATCAGTGATGACAGGGTGGAGAGGATCAACTATGGCTACACCTTC.